The 9 T cell receptor beta chains below all came from one sample that was sequenced in a study of vaccination effects on CD4 cells after COVID-19. Before sequencing, viral peptide pools were used by the ViraFEST assay to expand antigen-specific CD4+ T cells. Culture lasted over 9 days before CD4+ T cell isolation. SARS-CoV-2 infection was confirmed by PCR in the person between March and December 2020. Repertoires were generated with immunoSEQ multiplex PCR, while TCRdb's copy carries only in-frame clones and drops some. Here the sample spans under 60,000 clones, more than 75% being singletons. The antigens for these receptors are not known. Here the sequenced sample was CD4+ T cells from PBMCs cultured with HIV peptides, taken before COVID-19 vaccination. This sample's subset: HIV-1 Nef peptide pool negative control/reference culture. The receptor set was obtained from a human donor who had a prior SARS-CoV-2 infection.

The chain joins TRBV7-2 to TRBJ1-1; TRBD1 is a possible D gene (5 bases). V was pared by 5 bases and J by 2 bases, with 15 bases between. The CDR3 is 15 residues long. Germline V gene data show CDR1 as SGHTA and CDR2 as FQGNSA. CDR3: CASSLRGRVNTEAFF. The CDR3 coding sequence is TGTGCCAGCAGCCTCCGAGGCAGGGTAAACACTGAAGCTTTCTTT. The variable domain in full, with the rest retrieved from reference TRBV7-2 and TRBJ1-1, is GAGVSQSPSNKVTEKGKDVELRCDPISGHTALYWYRQSLGQGLEFLIYFQGNSAPDKSGLPSDRFSAERTGGSVSTLTIQRTQQEDSAVYLCASSLRGRVNTEAFFGQGTRLTVV.

The CDR3 DNA sequence: TGTGCCAGCAGCCCAGCCGGGACTAGCGGGACCGGGGAGCTGTTTTTT. Translated, it gives CASSPAGTSGTGELFF. The chain employs TRBV11-3 and TRBJ2-2; 12 nucleotides align to TRBD2. Germline V gene sequence: CDR1 SGHNT, CDR2 YENEEA. Unmatched junction bases numbered 6, after V lost 5 bases and J lost 5 bases. The CDR3 runs to 16 residues.

The chain joins TRBV10-3 to TRBJ1-1, with D perhaps matching TRBD1 (5 bases). This CDR3 comprises 16 residues. The germline V gene encodes CDR1 ENHRY and CDR2 SYGVKD. V lost 3 bases, J lost 1 base, and 15 bases lay in between. In nucleotides, the CDR3 is TGTGCCATCAGTGAAATCCGGGGTGGGGGGAACACTGAAGCTTTCTTT. Residues: CAISEIRGGGNTEAFF.

This chain joins TRBV5-1 and TRBJ2-7; TRBD2 matches at 7 bases. The trim removed 5 bases at V and 3 bases at J, leaving 8 bases unmatched. The CDR3 is made up of 14 amino acids. Germline assignment: CDR1 SGHRS and CDR2 YFSETQ. Here the CDR3 DNA reads TGCGCCAGCAGGTTTGGCGGGGGACTCTACGAGCAGTACTTC. This codes for CASRFGGGLYEQYF. The variable domain in full, completed from reference TRBV5-1 and TRBJ2-7, reads KAGVTQTPRYLIKTRGQQVTLSCSPISGHRSVSWYQQTPGQGLQFLFEYFSETQRNKGNFPGRFSGRQFSNSRSEMNVSTLELGDSALYLCASRFGGGLYEQYFGPGTRLTVT.

The chain couples TRBV7-8 to TRBJ2-3; 10 nucleotides align to TRBD2. J gave up 2 bases and V 0 bases, and 2 bases lay outside the gene matches. The germline CDR1 and CDR2 sequences are SGHVS and FQNEAQ. This CDR3 comprises 16 residues. CDR3 region: CASSLATSGYTDTQYF. The CDR3 region has the DNA TGTGCCAGCAGCTTAGCGACTAGCGGGTACACAGATACGCAGTATTTT.

The chain is built from TRBV2 and TRBJ1-6; no firm D call. Germline loops: CDR1 SNHLY, CDR2 FYNNEI. The ends were cut back, 4 bases at V and 0 bases at J, with 10 bases in the middle. The CDR3 is 16 residues long. The CDR3 DNA is TGTGCCAGCAGTGCCCCGCGGGGCTCCTATAATTCACCCCTCCACTTT. Translating it yields CASSAPRGSYNSPLHF. Combining the CDR3 with reference TRBV2 and TRBJ1-6 gives the whole variable domain EPEVTQTPSHQVTQMGQEVILRCVPISNHLYFYWYRQILGQKVEFLVSFYNNEISEKSEIFDDQFSVERPDGSNFTLKIRSTKLEDSAMYFCASSAPRGSYNSPLHFGNGTRLTVT.

The chain carries TRBV19 and TRBJ2-3; D may match TRBD1 or TRBD2 (5 bases each). Germline lookup yields CDR1 LNHDA and CDR2 SQIVND (reference sequence). The V end lost 6 bases, the J end lost 0 bases, and 10 bases lay between the germline ends. The CDR3 runs 14 residues. The CDR3 bases are TGTGCCAGTAGCCTCCGGGACAGCACAGATACGCAGTATTTT. Residues: CASSLRDSTDTQYF.

The genes are TRBV9 and TRBJ2-1; perhaps TRBD2 as D (6 bases). Trimming cost V 4 bases and J 1 base, with 12 bases left between them. The CDR3 loop spans 15 amino acids. Germline V gene sequence: CDR1 SGDLS, CDR2 YYNGEE. The CDR3: CASSLTGGSYNEQFF. Written as DNA, the CDR3 is TGTGCCAGCAGCCTCACCGGGGGATCCTACAATGAGCAGTTCTTC.

This chain links TRBV20-1 with TRBJ2-7; D is unresolved. Germline values: CDR1 DFQATT, CDR2 SNEGSKA (reference sequence). The germline V and J ends were trimmed by 4 bases and 5 bases, with 9 bases remaining between them. The CDR3 loop spans 11 amino acids. The CDR3 nucleotides are TGCAGTGCTAATCGGAGAGACGAGCAGTACTTC. Its protein product is CSANRRDEQYF.